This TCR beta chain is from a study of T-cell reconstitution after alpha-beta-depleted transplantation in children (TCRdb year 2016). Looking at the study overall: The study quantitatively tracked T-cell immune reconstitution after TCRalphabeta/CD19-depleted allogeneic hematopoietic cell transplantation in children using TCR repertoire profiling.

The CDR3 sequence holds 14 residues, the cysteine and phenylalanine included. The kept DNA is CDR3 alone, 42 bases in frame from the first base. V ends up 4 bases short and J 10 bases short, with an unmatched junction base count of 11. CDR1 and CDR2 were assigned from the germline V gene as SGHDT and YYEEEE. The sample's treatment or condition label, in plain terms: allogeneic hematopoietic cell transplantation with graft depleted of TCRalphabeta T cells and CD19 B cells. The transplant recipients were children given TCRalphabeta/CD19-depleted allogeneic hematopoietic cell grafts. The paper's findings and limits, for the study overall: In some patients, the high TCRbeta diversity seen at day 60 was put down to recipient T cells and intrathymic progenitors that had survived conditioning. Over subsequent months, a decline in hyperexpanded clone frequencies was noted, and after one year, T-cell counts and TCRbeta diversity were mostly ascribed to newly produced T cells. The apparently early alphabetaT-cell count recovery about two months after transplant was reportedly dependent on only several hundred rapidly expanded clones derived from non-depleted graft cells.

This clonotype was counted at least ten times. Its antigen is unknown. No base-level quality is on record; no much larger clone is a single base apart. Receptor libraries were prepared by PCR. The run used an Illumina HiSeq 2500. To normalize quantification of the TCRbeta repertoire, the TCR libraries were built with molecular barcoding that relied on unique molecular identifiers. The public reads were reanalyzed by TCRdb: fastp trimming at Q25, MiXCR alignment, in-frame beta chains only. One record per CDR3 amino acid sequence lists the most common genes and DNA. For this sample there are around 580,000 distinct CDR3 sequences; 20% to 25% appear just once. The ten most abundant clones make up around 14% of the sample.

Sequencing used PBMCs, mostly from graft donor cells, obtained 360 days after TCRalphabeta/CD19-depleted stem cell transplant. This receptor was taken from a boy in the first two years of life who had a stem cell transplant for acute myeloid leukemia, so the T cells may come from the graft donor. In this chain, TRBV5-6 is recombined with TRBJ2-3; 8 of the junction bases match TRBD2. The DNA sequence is TGTGCCAGCAGCATCCGGGGGGGGCACGGGCCGCAGTATTTT. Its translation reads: CASSIRGGHGPQYF.